A single sample gave rise to the 10 T cell receptor beta chains below, sequenced in a study of blood T cell repertoires in COVID-19. Repertoires were generated with immunoSEQ multiplex PCR, while TCRdb's copy carries only in-frame clones and drops some. The sample has over 30,000 clones; around 82% are singletons. Sample: peripheral blood. These receptors were taken from a man over 45 with acute or convalescent COVID-19.

This chain joins TRBV6-5 and TRBJ1-2; the match to TRBD1 covers 9 bases. The CDR3 totals 15 residues. The trim removed 8 bases at V and 6 bases at J, leaving 13 bases unmatched. Germline CDR1 reads MNHEY; CDR2 reads SVGAGI. This CDR3 is CASLGLPGQGNGYTF. CDR3 DNA: TGTGCCAGCCTAGGTCTCCCGGGACAGGGTAATGGCTACACCTTC.

This chain links TRBV30 with TRBJ1-5, with D possibly matching TRBD1 (5 bases). CDR1 GTSNPN and CDR2 SVGIG come from the germline V gene (reference sequence). V lost 5 bases and J lost 2, with 10 bases in between. CDR3 length: 13 amino acids. This CDR3 reads CAWARGGNQPQHF. In DNA form, the CDR3 reads TGTGCCTGGGCCCGGGGGGGCAATCAGCCCCAGCATTTT.

The gene calls are TRBV2 and TRBJ2-7, with a weak D call TRBD2 (6 bases). The length of the CDR3 is 13 residues. Between the trimmed V and J ends, which lost 7 bases and 6 bases, there was a span of 16 bases. The germline CDR1 and CDR2 sequences are SNHLY and FYNNEI. The CDR3 region is CASNRVPEGEQYF. The DNA of the CDR3 is TGTGCCAGCAACCGGGTTCCGGAGGGCGAGCAGTACTTC.

The chain combines TRBV18 with TRBJ2-7, with D tentatively TRBD1 (5 bases). CDR1 and CDR2 (germline): KGHSH, LQKENI. The CDR3 runs 14 residues. V lost 3 bases to trimming and J lost 3 bases, with 12 bases between them. For the CDR3, the DNA is TGTGCCAGCTCACCGTCCCAAAGGGGCTACGAGCAGTACTTC. Its protein product is CASSPSQRGYEQYF.

The J gene is TRBJ2-6, the V gene TRBV5-1; D remains unclear. Germline V CDR1 and CDR2: SGHRS, YFSETQ. Trimming removed 0 bases from V and 4 bases from J, with 5 bases in between. The CDR3 is 14 residues long. The CDR3 loop is CASSLALGANVLTF. Written as DNA, the CDR3 is TGCGCCAGCAGCTTGGCCCTAGGGGCCAACGTCCTGACTTTC. Using reference TRBV5-1 and TRBJ2-6 for the parts outside the CDR3, the full variable domain is KAGVTQTPRYLIKTRGQQVTLSCSPISGHRSVSWYQQTPGQGLQFLFEYFSETQRNKGNFPGRFSGRQFSNSRSEMNVSTLELGDSALYLCASSLALGANVLTFGAGSRLTVL.

The CDR3 protein is CASSRGEKLFF. The CDR3, as DNA: TGTGCCAGCAGCAGAGGTGAAAAACTGTTTTTT. V is TRBV7-9 and J is TRBJ1-4; D not certain. This CDR3 is 11 amino acids long. V gave up 5 bases and J gave up 7 bases, with 5 bases separating them. Germline CDR1 SEHNR, CDR2 FQNEAQ (reference sequence).

The V gene is TRBV2, the J gene TRBJ1-2; D is possibly TRBD1 (5 bases). V was pared by 1 base and J by 1 base, with 7 bases between. CDR3 length equals 14 residues. CDR1 and CDR2 (germline): SNHLY, FYNNEI. The CDR3 bases are TGTGCCAGCAGTGAAGAAGGGGATAACTATGGCTACACCTTC. Its protein product is CASSEEGDNYGYTF.

The rearrangement uses TRBV6-5 and TRBJ1-2; unclear D gene. This CDR3 spans 13 amino acids. CDR1 and CDR2 from the germline V gene are MNHEY and SVGAGI. V was shortened by 4 bases and J by 3 bases, with 9 bases between the two germline ends. DNA for the CDR3: TGTGCCAGCAGTTCCCCCGGGGACTATGGCTACACCTTC. It encodes CASSSPGDYGYTF.

CDR3 sequence (DNA): TGTGCCAGCGGCGGGTGGGAAGGCACAGATACGCAGTATTTT. Its protein is CASGGWEGTDTQYF. This chain joins TRBV27 and TRBJ2-3, with D maybe TRBD2 (5 bases). The V and J ends lost 8 bases and 1 base respectively, with 13 bases between them. This CDR3 has 14 residues. CDR1 is MNHEY, CDR2 SMNVEV, per germline (reference sequence).

The chain has TRBV23-1 and TRBJ1-5; a weak D match, TRBD1 (6 bases). TRBV23-1 falls under the ORF class, with uncertain function. This CDR3 is 16 amino acids long. The V gene lost 7 bases and the J gene lost 0 bases, with 16 bases spanning the gap. The CDR3 here is CASTTGHGDSNQPQHF. CDR3 nucleotide sequence: TGCGCCAGCACAACGGGACACGGAGATAGCAATCAGCCCCAGCATTTT.